Listed below are T cell receptor beta chains from one sample, sequenced in a study of metastatic and nonmetastatic thyroid tumors. MiXCR re-clonotyped the PCR reads for TCRdb. The table records fewer than 5,500 clones, around 28% of them present only once. The sequencing input was adjacent normal tissue. These receptors came from a female donor with papillary thyroid cancer or a benign thyroid nodule (not recorded which). Some clones in this sample may be carry-over from other donors' samples. Each CDR3 is given without its conserved first and last residue. A D gene is named only where the DNA matches it firmly.

j_call v_call d_call cdr3_aa
TRBJ2-6 TRBV6-2/TRBV6-3 TRBD2 ASSYPTSGRASGANVLT
TRBJ1-2 TRBV7-9 TRBD1 ASSLPGGGYGYT
TRBJ1-4 TRBV5-1 . ASSPAGSTNEKLF
TRBJ2-3 TRBV6-2/TRBV6-3 TRBD1 ASTDRGRSDTQY
TRBJ2-3 TRBV27 . ASSPLDRPGTDTQY
TRBJ1-1 TRBV6-1 . ASSDRVAYTEAF
TRBJ1-4 TRBV11-2 . ASSWDNEKLF
TRBJ2-6 TRBV15 . ATSTGPKWGSVANVLT
TRBJ2-3 TRBV20-1 TRBD2 SSSGMADTQY
TRBJ2-5 TRBV15 . ATSTPRSEETQY
TRBJ2-1 TRBV20-1 TRBD2 SARAKLAGSGNEQF
TRBJ2-7 TRBV6-2/TRBV6-3 TRBD1 ASSFGQAYEQY
TRBJ1-3 TRBV18 . ASSRGDSGNTIY
TRBJ2-1 TRBV3-1 . ASCQEYEHF
TRBJ2-5 TRBV19 TRBD2 ASSTGTSGAQY
TRBJ2-3 TRBV2 TRBD2 ASSRLAGGLTDTQY
TRBJ1-1 TRBV11-3 . ASSRSGVEAF
TRBJ2-7 TRBV7-9 . ASSLNYEQY
TRBJ2-2 TRBV6-2/TRBV6-3 TRBD2 ASSYSGGFEASTGELF
TRBJ1-1 TRBV5-1 . ASSSAGLNTEAF
TRBJ1-5 TRBV6-1 . ASSPSTGTPQH
TRBJ1-2 TRBV28 TRBD1 ASSPNTGDLLANGYT
TRBJ2-3 TRBV9 . ASSVGGRDTQY
TRBJ2-7 TRBV6-2/TRBV6-3 . ASRSGAGWGEQY
TRBJ2-4 TRBV20-1 . SATLQENIQY
TRBJ2-1 TRBV20-1 TRBD2 SSPVVAGDLFDNEQF
TRBJ2-3 TRBV2 TRBD2 ASSGRTSGKDTQY
TRBJ1-3 TRBV6-1 . ASVGLRTSGHTIY
TRBJ2-5 TRBV5-4 . ASSLRREETQY
TRBJ1-1 TRBV29-1 TRBD1 SVNRGGMNTEAF